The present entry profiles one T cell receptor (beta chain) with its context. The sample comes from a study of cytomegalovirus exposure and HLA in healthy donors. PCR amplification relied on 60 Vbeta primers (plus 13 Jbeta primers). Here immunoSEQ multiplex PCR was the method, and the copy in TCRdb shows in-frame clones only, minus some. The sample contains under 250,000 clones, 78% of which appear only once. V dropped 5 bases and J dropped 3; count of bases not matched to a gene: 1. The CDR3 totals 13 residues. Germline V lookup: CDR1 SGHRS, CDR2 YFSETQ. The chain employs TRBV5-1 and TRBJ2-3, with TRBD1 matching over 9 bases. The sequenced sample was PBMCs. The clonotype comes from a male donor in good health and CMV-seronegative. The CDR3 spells CASRDRGTDTQYF. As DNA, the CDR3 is TGCGCCAGCAGGGACAGGGGAACAGATACGCAGTATTTT.